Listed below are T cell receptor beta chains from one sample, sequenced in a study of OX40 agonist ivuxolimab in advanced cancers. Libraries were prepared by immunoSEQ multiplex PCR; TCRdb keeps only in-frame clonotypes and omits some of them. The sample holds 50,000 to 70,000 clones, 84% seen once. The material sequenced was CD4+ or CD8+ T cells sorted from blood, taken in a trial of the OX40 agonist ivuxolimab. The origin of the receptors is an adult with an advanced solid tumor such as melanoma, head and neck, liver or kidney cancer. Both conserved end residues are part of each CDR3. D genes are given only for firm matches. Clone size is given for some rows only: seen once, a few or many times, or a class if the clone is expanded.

CASSFDCLEGAGRMNTEAFF,TGTGCCAGCAGCTTTGATTGCCTGGAGGGGGCGGGTAGGATGAACACTGAAGCTTTCTTT,.,TRBV12-1,TRBJ1-1,.
CASSLEWGGVRTGELFF,TGTGCCAGCAGCTTGGAATGGGGAGGGGTTCGGACCGGGGAGCTGTTTTTT,TRBD2,TRBV5-8,TRBJ2-2,.
CATSREYWANTGELFF,TGTGCCACCAGCAGAGAATATTGGGCGAACACCGGGGAGCTGTTTTTT,.,TRBV15,TRBJ2-2,once
CASSYSAGLAEAFF,TGTGCCAGCAGTTACTCTGCGGGTTTGGCTGAAGCTTTCTTT,.,TRBV6-6,TRBJ1-1,.
CASSRGQGPSYGYTF,TGTGCCAGCAGCCGTGGACAGGGACCTTCATATGGCTACACCTTC,TRBD1,TRBV27,TRBJ1-2,.
CASSGTGAITGELFF,TGTGCCAGCAGTGGGACAGGGGCGATCACCGGGGAGCTGTTTTTT,TRBD1,TRBV2,TRBJ2-2,.
CSAHGANVLTF,TGCAGTGCTCATGGGGCCAACGTCCTGACTTTC,.,TRBV20-1,TRBJ2-6,.
CASSSGAAAGNTIYF,TGTGCCAGCTCGTCAGGGGCTGCTGCTGGAAACACCATATATTTT,.,TRBV18,TRBJ1-3,.
CASSLDRGSYEQYF,TGTGCCAGTAGTCTGGACAGGGGCTCCTACGAGCAGTACTTC,TRBD1,TRBV19,TRBJ2-7,.
CAISPSIQGASESEKLFF,TGTGCCATCAGTCCGTCTATTCAAGGGGCCTCCGAAAGTGAAAAACTGTTTTTT,.,TRBV10-3,TRBJ1-4,.
CASSFQTGGRAFF,TGTGCCAGCAGCTTTCAAACAGGGGGCAGGGCTTTCTTT,TRBD1,TRBV7-8,TRBJ1-1,.
CASTLYGSNQPQHF,TGTGCCAGTACTCTGTACGGAAGCAATCAGCCCCAGCATTTT,.,TRBV19,TRBJ1-5,.
CASSLEGGNNQPQHF,TGTGCCAGCAGCTTAGAAGGGGGGAACAATCAGCCCCAGCATTTT,.,TRBV7-2,TRBJ1-5,.
CASSYQGPYEQYF,TGTGCCAGCAGTTACCAGGGTCCCTACGAGCAGTACTTC,.,TRBV6-5,TRBJ2-7,few
CASSPPAETGSGYTF,TGTGCCAGCTCACCACCGGCCGAGACAGGCAGTGGCTACACCTTC,.,TRBV18,TRBJ1-2,.
CATYFGYGYTF,TGTGCCACCTACTTTGGTTATGGCTACACCTTC,.,TRBV19,TRBJ1-2,.
CASSKEGGSTEAFF,TGCGCCAGCAGCAAAGAGGGGGGTAGCACTGAAGCTTTCTTT,.,TRBV4-3,TRBJ1-1,once
CASGSRRRAYEQYF,TGTGCCAGCGGGTCTCGAAGGAGAGCCTACGAGCAGTACTTC,.,TRBV27,TRBJ2-7,.
CASSAVGLSEQFF,TGTGCCAGCAGTGCCGTGGGGTTGAGTGAGCAGTTCTTC,.,TRBV25-1,TRBJ2-1,.
CASSALGGRGNTGELFF,TGTGCCAGCAGCGCCCTGGGGGGGCGGGGGAACACCGGGGAGCTGTTTTTT,.,TRBV4-2,TRBJ2-2,.
CASSSSMTSAWYF,TGTGCCAGCAGCTCTAGTATGACTAGCGCGTGGTATTTT,TRBD2,TRBV7-3,TRBJ2-3,.
CASTTSVAIGTGELFF,TGCGCCAGCACCACCTCCGTCGCAATTGGAACCGGGGAGCTGTTTTTT,.,TRBV5-1,TRBJ2-2,.
CASSLASGPQHF,TGTGCCAGCAGCTTAGCGTCGGGGCCCCAGCATTTT,.,TRBV11-2,TRBJ1-5,.
CASSPGYEKLFF,TGTGCCAGCAGCCCAGGGTATGAAAAACTGTTTTTT,.,TRBV7-9,TRBJ1-4,.